A single sample is the source of the 5 T cell receptor beta chains below, sequenced in a study of beta chain features in type 1 diabetes (dated by TCRdb to the late 2010s). What the study reported, not specific to this receptor: In all four CD4+ subsets, TCRB CDR3 length was moderately but significantly shorter in type 1 diabetes patients.

Libraries were prepared through the immunoSEQ multiplex PCR assay. All of the isolated RNA was reverse transcribed with the High Capacity cDNA Reverse Transcription Kit, so expressed TCRB transcripts were sequenced. TCRdb provides this immuneACCESS table in a form limited to in-frame rearrangements. Some clones are lacking; in checked studies, under half of them reflect an unresolved V gene, and why the rest are absent is not known. This sample has about 170,000 clones in its table, and roughly 8% of those were observed once. The top ten clones comprise roughly 0.46% of the sample. What these receptors recognize is not known. Sequencing was done on a sample of central memory CD4+ T cells from blood. Receptor source: a man between 18 and 29 years old with type 1 diabetes.

The sample holds a few counts of this clone. The chain has TRBV5-1 and TRBJ2-7, with D tentatively TRBD1 (6 bases). CDR1 and CDR2 from the germline V gene are SGHRS and YFSETQ. V was clipped by 0 bases and J by 6 bases, with 13 bases between them. This CDR3 has 14 residues. CDR3 region: CASSLGQASREQYF. In nucleotides, the CDR3 is TGCGCCAGCAGCTTGGGACAGGCTTCGCGCGAGCAGTACTTC.

This clone occurred a few times. The chain has TRBV9 and TRBJ2-4; 7 bases match TRBD1. Trimming took 3 bases from V and 5 from J; bases not matched to a gene: 8. In germline, CDR1 is SGDLS, CDR2 YYNGEE. The CDR3 totals 15 residues. In DNA form, the CDR3 reads TGTGCCAGCAGCGCAATACAGGGGACAGAAAACATTCAGTACTTC. This encodes CASSAIQGTENIQYF.

In its sample, this clone was seen a few times. The genes are TRBV4-2 and TRBJ2-3; 9 bases agree with TRBD2. The V segment lost 2 bases and the J segment 6 bases; nucleotides outside the gene matches: 12. CDR1 is LGHNA, CDR2 YNFKEQ, per germline. The CDR3 is made up of 17 amino acids. CDR3 amino acids: CASSQISAGGTADTQYF. CDR3 bases: TGTGCCAGCAGCCAAATTTCCGCGGGAGGGACGGCGGATACGCAGTATTTT.

The chain links TRBV29-1 to TRBJ1-5; TRBD1 might be the D (5 bases). This CDR3 is 14 amino acids long. The germline V and J ends were trimmed by 4 bases and 5 bases, with 15 bases remaining between them. Germline V gene sequence: CDR1 SQVTM, CDR2 ANQGSEA. CDR3 amino acids: CSVGTYGGDQPQHF. The CDR3 nucleotides read TGCAGCGTTGGGACTTACGGAGGGGATCAGCCCCAGCATTTT.

The sample holds a few counts of this clone. The rearrangement links TRBV18 to TRBJ2-7; 13 bases match TRBD2. CDR3 length: 15 residues. Germline V CDR1 and CDR2: KGHSH, LQKENI. V was clipped by 5 bases and J by 1 base; unmatched bases: 2. CDR3 DNA: TGTGCCAGCTCATCGGGACTAGCGGGGTCCTACGAGCAGTACTTC. This sequence encodes CASSSGLAGSYEQYF.